This T cell receptor (beta chain) was captured in a study of blood T cells in healthy people across ages. Broader study findings: The study lacked donor CMV status, which possibly confounded expanded clonotype changes. Comparison with aged donors showed that long-lived donors had more naive CD4+ cells and higher diversity.

Worth noting for this clonotype: Its specificity is not known.

This CDR3 region has 15 residues. The germline gives CDR1 DFQATT, CDR2 SNEGSKA (reference sequence). V gave up 3 bases and J gave up 3 bases, with 16 bases separating them. Primers used in a second PCR of about 7 to 11 cycles were a sample-barcoded 5' primer and a J-beta primer mix. Using its own MiXCR run on the 5' RACE reads, TCRdb lists one record per CDR3 protein. The sample carries some 860,000 distinct CDR3 sequences, about 61% recorded once. The authors drew around 11 milliliters of peripheral blood from each donor. The TCR comes from a man between 35 and 55 years old in good health. Sequenced sample: blood. The chain employs TRBV20-1 and TRBJ2-3; D remains unclear. Here the CDR3 DNA reads TGCAGTGCTAGCTTTTCCGCTGCCCGGACAGATACGCAGTATTTT. Amino acid sequence: CSASFSAARTDTQYF.